This entry lists 18 T cell receptor beta chains sequenced from one sample in a study of CD8 T cells in ankylosing spondylitis. TCRdb redid the calling of the 5' RACE reads with MiXCR, one entry per CDR3 protein. In the table there are around 340,000 distinct CDR3 sequences, over 12% of which are singletons. The sequenced sample consisted of blood, either unsorted or a sorted T cell fraction (not recorded which). The receptors come from a male donor with ankylosing spondylitis or in good health (not recorded which).

This sequence joins TRBV15 and TRBJ2-3; TRBD1 or TRBD2 may be the D gene (6 bases each). Germline V gives CDR1 LNHNV, CDR2 YYDKDF (reference sequence). The CDR3 has 16 residues. V lost 6 bases and J lost 4, with 20 bases in between. CDR3 DNA: TGTGCCACCAGGAACAGTCCGGGGGCCTCTGCAGATACGCAGTATTTT. Translated, it gives CATRNSPGASADTQYF.

Points on this clonotype: A much larger clone sits a single nucleotide away, making a read error possible. V usage is TRBV2 and J usage is TRBJ1-5, with D maybe TRBD1 (5 bases). V was pared by 1 base and J by 6 bases, with 7 bases between. The CDR3 totals 13 residues. Germline lookup yields CDR1 SNHLY and CDR2 FYNNEI. CDR3 residues: CASSEGGSQPQHF. In DNA form, the CDR3 reads TGTGCCAGCAGTGAAGGGGGCAGTCAGCCCCAGCATTTT.

This clonotype was seen more than once but under ten times. The V and J genes are TRBV5-1 and TRBJ2-2, with D perhaps being TRBD1 or TRBD2 (5 bases each). This CDR3 is 16 amino acids long. Germline assignment: CDR1 SGHRS and CDR2 YFSETQ. The V end lost 5 bases, the J end lost 5 bases, and 19 bases lay between the germline ends. The CDR3 bases are TGCGCCAGCAGTAGGGACGGGGACCTATTTACCGGGGAGCTGTTTTTT. It encodes CASSRDGDLFTGELFF.

The chain carries TRBV4-2 and TRBJ2-1; 14 positions match TRBD2. In germline, CDR1 is LGHNA, CDR2 YNFKEQ. J was trimmed by 3 bases and V by 5 bases; bases with no gene match: 3. The CDR3 loop spans 16 amino acids. CDR3: CASSWGLAGDYNEQFF. In nucleotides, the CDR3 is TGTGCCAGCAGCTGGGGACTAGCGGGGGACTACAATGAGCAGTTCTTC.

The chain combines TRBV3-1 with TRBJ2-3; tentatively, D is TRBD2 (7 bases). Trimming took off 0 bases at V and 2 bases at J, with 12 bases between the two ends. This CDR3 is built from 16 residues. Germline CDR1 and CDR2: LGHDT and YNNKEL (reference sequence). CDR3 DNA: TGTGCCAGCAGCCAAGATCGGGGGGCCCTCACAGATACGCAGTATTTT. Translated: CASSQDRGALTDTQYF.

The chain combines TRBV21-1 with TRBJ2-4; TRBD1 is the table's D call and was not checked against the DNA. TRBV21-1 is tagged as a pseudogene. CDR3 size: 14 residues. The chain's CDR3 is CASSKAGQGNIQYF. The CDR3 region has the DNA TGTGCCAGCAGCAAAGCCGGGCAGGGAAACATTCAGTACTTC.

This clonotype was seen a handful of times. The chain is built from TRBV5-1 and TRBJ1-2; 8 bases match TRBD1. The ends lost 0 bases at V and 7 bases at J; junction bases unmatched: 2. Germline assignment: CDR1 SGHRS and CDR2 YFSETQ. This CDR3 has 13 residues. This CDR3 reads CASSLGTGPGYTF. The DNA for the CDR3 is TGCGCCAGCAGCTTGGGGACAGGGCCTGGCTACACCTTC.

This clonotype was counted ten times or more. This chain uses TRBV12-3 or TRBV12-4 with TRBJ2-3, with a tentative D call TRBD2 (6 bases). The CDR3 is 17 residues long. V lost 7 bases, J lost 3 bases, and 23 bases lay in between. The CDR3 DNA sequence: TGTGCCAGCAACCCCCGACAAACAACTAGCAGGACAGATACGCAGTATTTT. Its protein is CASNPRQTTSRTDTQYF.

This clonotype was observed a few times. The V gene is TRBV3-1, the J gene TRBJ2-5; D uncertain. The CDR3 contains 15 residues. Trimming removed 2 bases from V and 1 base from J, with 11 bases in between. The germline gives CDR1 LGHDT, CDR2 YNNKEL (reference sequence). The CDR3 protein is CASSQYGLSQETQYF. CDR3 bases: TGTGCCAGCAGCCAATATGGGCTCTCCCAAGAGACCCAGTACTTC.

This chain uses TRBV27 with TRBJ2-3; a weak D match, TRBD1 (7 bases). Looked up from germline, CDR1 is MNHEY and CDR2 is SMNVEV (reference sequence). CDR3 length: 15 amino acids. Deletions cut 5 bases from V and 4 bases from J, with 16 bases between. The CDR3 here is CASSPKGQRADTQYF. CDR3 in DNA: TGTGCCAGCAGTCCCAAGGGACAGCGGGCAGATACGCAGTATTTT.

This chain connects TRBV5-1 to TRBJ1-3; D is unclear. CDR1 and CDR2 (germline): SGHRS, YFSETQ. Trimming took 0 bases from V and 2 from J, leaving 15 bases between them. The length of the CDR3 is 17 residues. In DNA form, the CDR3 reads TGCGCCAGCAGCTTGGGTCAAGCCATGCCCCCTGGAAACACCATATATTTT. Translation gives CASSLGQAMPPGNTIYF. The variable domain in full, completed from reference TRBV5-1 and TRBJ1-3, reads KAGVTQTPRYLIKTRGQQVTLSCSPISGHRSVSWYQQTPGQGLQFLFEYFSETQRNKGNFPGRFSGRQFSNSRSEMNVSTLELGDSALYLCASSLGQAMPPGNTIYFGEGSWLTVV.

The V call is TRBV12-3 or TRBV12-4, the J call TRBJ2-1; the match to TRBD1 covers 8 bases. The CDR3 contains 15 residues. V shed 3 bases, J shed 10 bases, and the junction held 11 bases outside the gene matches. The CDR3 coding sequence is TGTGCCAGCAGTTTGGCAGGGGGCGCATTCAGGGAGCAGTTCTTC. Its protein product is CASSLAGGAFREQFF.

The sample holds a few counts of this clonotype. V gene TRBV6-1 combines with J gene TRBJ2-1; the match to TRBD2 covers 10 bases. Trimming cost V 4 bases and J 9 bases; bases outside gene matches: 6. The CDR3 is 14 residues long. Germline values: CDR1 MNHNS, CDR2 SASEGT. CDR3 sequence reads: CASSGTSGGGEQFF. CDR3 nucleotide sequence: TGTGCCAGCAGTGGGACTAGCGGAGGGGGTGAGCAGTTCTTC.

This clonotype was observed a few times. V usage is TRBV5-1 and J usage is TRBJ2-2; TRBD1 matches 7 bases. Germline lookup yields CDR1 SGHRS and CDR2 YFSETQ. CDR3 size: 17 residues. V lost 0 bases and J lost 4; bases outside the gene matches: 9. CDR3 loop: CASSLAAAGGRTGELFF. The CDR3 DNA reads TGCGCCAGCAGCTTGGCCGCGGCAGGGGGTCGCACCGGGGAGCTGTTTTTT.

This chain uses TRBV4-2 with TRBJ2-5, with 9 positions matching TRBD2. Unmatched junction bases numbered 4, after V lost 0 bases and J lost 2 bases. CDR1 is LGHNA, CDR2 YNFKEQ, per germline. The CDR3 has 16 amino acids. The CDR3 protein is CASSQELTSGQETQYF. The CDR3 region has the DNA TGTGCCAGCAGCCAAGAACTTACTAGCGGGCAAGAGACCCAGTACTTC.

This clonotype was counted only a few times. The V and J genes are TRBV4-1 and TRBJ2-3; maybe TRBD2 (6 bases). Germline-derived CDR1 and CDR2 are MGHRA and YSYEKL. The CDR3 consists of 14 residues. The germline V and J ends were trimmed by 6 bases and 2 bases, with 12 bases remaining between them. As DNA, the CDR3 is TGCGCCAGCAGGAAGGGACTCTCCACAGATACGCAGTATTTT. It translates to CASRKGLSTDTQYF.

The chain joins TRBV5-1 to TRBJ1-3; tentatively, D is TRBD1 (5 bases). The CDR3 covers 18 residues. CDR1 and CDR2 (germline): SGHRS, YFSETQ. V was pared by 0 bases and J by 7 bases, with 23 bases between. CDR3: CASSLEGTPAISRNTIYF. CDR3 in DNA: TGCGCCAGCAGCTTGGAGGGGACCCCCGCGATCTCTAGGAACACCATATATTTT.

This clonotype was observed a few times. J is TRBJ1-5 and V is TRBV3-1; unclear D gene. CDR1 LGHDT and CDR2 YNNKEL come from the germline V gene (reference sequence). This CDR3 region has 12 residues. Trimming stripped 0 bases from V and 12 bases from J, with 9 bases between. In DNA, the CDR3 is TGTGCCAGCAGCCAAGATGGGCTTTTCCAGCATTTT. Translated, it gives CASSQDGLFQHF.